This entry lists 12 T cell receptor beta chains sequenced from one sample in a study of T cells after yellow fever vaccination. MiXCR, applied by TCRdb to the 5' RACE reads, yields one record per CDR3 protein. The sample consists of some 550,000 distinct CDR3 sequences, 15% to 20% of them appearing once. The specimen was PBMCs, collected 15 days after the yellow fever booster vaccination. These receptors were collected from a man aged 30 to 45 who received the YFV17D yellow fever vaccine.

This clonotype was seen only a few times. The chain uses TRBV3-1 and TRBJ2-1; D unresolved. The length of the CDR3 is 12 residues. Trimming took 1 base from V and 12 from J, leaving 10 bases between them. Germline V CDR1 and CDR2: LGHDT, YNNKEL (reference sequence). CDR3 residues: CASSQGPARQFF. In DNA, the CDR3 is TGTGCCAGCAGCCAAGGTCCAGCGCGGCAGTTCTTC.

With regard to this clonotype: This clone may be a read error of a much larger clone one base away. This rearrangement joins TRBV29-1 to TRBJ2-3, with 9 bases aligning to TRBD2. The CDR3 is 12 amino acids. After removal of 7 bases from V and 5 bases from J, the junction contained 4 bases not matched to a gene. The germline V gene has CDR1 SQVTM and CDR2 ANQGSEA. The CDR3 reads CSGATSGDTQYF. The DNA for the CDR3 is TGCAGCGGCGCGACTAGCGGAGATACGCAGTATTTT.

The chain recombines TRBV19 with TRBJ2-3; D gene uncertain. The CDR3 is 13 amino acids. The germline V gene has CDR1 LNHDA and CDR2 SQIVND (reference sequence). Trimming shortened V by 5 bases and J by 0 bases, and 6 bases separated the two germline ends. Here the CDR3 reads CASSAHSTDTQYF. DNA of the CDR3: TGTGCCAGTAGTGCCCACAGCACAGATACGCAGTATTTT.

This rearrangement joins TRBV7-9 to TRBJ1-4; D not certain. CDR1 and CDR2 (germline): SEHNR, FQNEAQ (reference sequence). Trimming removed 5 bases from V and 5 bases from J, with 12 bases in between. The CDR3 extends over 14 amino acids. The CDR3 sequence: CASSLGQSNEKLFF. CDR3 in DNA: TGTGCCAGCAGCCTGGGCCAATCGAATGAAAAACTGTTTTTT.

The sample holds a few counts of this clonotype. The CDR3 DNA follows: TGTGCCATCAGTTTGACAGGGAACACTGAAGCTTTCTTT. Translation: CAISLTGNTEAFF. The chain uses TRBV10-3 and TRBJ1-1; D might be TRBD1 (6 bases). This CDR3 spans 13 amino acids. Trimming removed 5 bases at V and 1 base at J, with 8 bases between. Germline assignment: CDR1 ENHRY and CDR2 SYGVKD.

The chain is built from TRBV19 and TRBJ1-5, with TRBD1 matching 9 bases. V gave up 7 bases and J gave up 4 bases; unmatched junction bases: 17. The CDR3 sequence is 18 residues long. The germline CDR1 and CDR2 sequences are LNHDA and SQIVND (reference sequence). This CDR3 is CASKGTGTGIGGNQPQHF. CDR3 in DNA: TGTGCCAGTAAGGGGACCGGGACAGGGATCGGCGGGAATCAGCCCCAGCATTTT.

The rearrangement joins TRBV12-3 or TRBV12-4 to TRBJ2-5; TRBD1 matches at 11 bases. Unmatched junction bases numbered 7, after V lost 6 bases and J lost 4 bases. The CDR3 is 15 amino acids. CDR3 region: CASRSGTGGPETQYF. The CDR3 nucleotides are TGTGCCAGCAGATCCGGGACAGGGGGTCCAGAGACCCAGTACTTC.

This chain connects TRBV28 to TRBJ1-5; weak D call: TRBD1 (5 bases). The germline V gene encodes CDR1 MDHEN and CDR2 SYDVKM. The CDR3 contains 13 residues. Trimming stripped 6 bases from V and 6 bases from J, with 12 bases between. The CDR3 protein is CASSMGGVQPQHF. The CDR3 region has the DNA TGTGCCAGCAGCATGGGGGGAGTTCAGCCCCAGCATTTT.

This chain connects TRBV12-3 or TRBV12-4 to TRBJ2-2; 9 bases fit TRBD2. There are 14 residues in the CDR3. V was pared by 5 bases and J by 6 bases, with 4 bases of the junction left unmatched. The CDR3 DNA reads TGTGCCAGCAGTGATCTAGCGGGATCCGGGGAGCTGTTTTTT. Encoded protein: CASSDLAGSGELFF.

The J gene is TRBJ2-3, the V gene TRBV28; 8 bases are a match to TRBD2. From germline, CDR1 is MDHEN and CDR2 SYDVKM. This CDR3 is built from 14 residues. V trimming: 5 bases; J trimming: 3 bases; junction bases outside the gene matches: 4. Here the CDR3 reads CASSTAGATDTQYF. The CDR3 coding sequence is TGTGCCAGCAGTACAGCGGGAGCTACAGATACGCAGTATTTT.

J is TRBJ2-1 and V is TRBV7-6; D possibly corresponds to TRBD1 (6 bases). Germline V gives CDR1 SGHVS, CDR2 FNYEAQ. The CDR3 covers 14 residues. V lost 1 base, J lost 7 bases, and 11 bases lay in between. In DNA, the CDR3 is TGTGCCAGCAGCTTAGACACAGGGTTGAATGAGCAGTTCTTC. This sequence encodes CASSLDTGLNEQFF.

This clonotype was recorded a few times. This rearrangement joins TRBV7-2 to TRBJ2-3, with 10 bases fitting TRBD2. The CDR3 consists of 15 residues. Unmatched junction bases numbered 4, after V lost 3 bases and J lost 4 bases. Germline V CDR1 and CDR2: SGHTA, FQGNSA. The CDR3 nucleotides are TGTGCCAGCAGCTTGCTAGCGGGAGTGCCAGATACGCAGTATTTT. This translates into CASSLLAGVPDTQYF.